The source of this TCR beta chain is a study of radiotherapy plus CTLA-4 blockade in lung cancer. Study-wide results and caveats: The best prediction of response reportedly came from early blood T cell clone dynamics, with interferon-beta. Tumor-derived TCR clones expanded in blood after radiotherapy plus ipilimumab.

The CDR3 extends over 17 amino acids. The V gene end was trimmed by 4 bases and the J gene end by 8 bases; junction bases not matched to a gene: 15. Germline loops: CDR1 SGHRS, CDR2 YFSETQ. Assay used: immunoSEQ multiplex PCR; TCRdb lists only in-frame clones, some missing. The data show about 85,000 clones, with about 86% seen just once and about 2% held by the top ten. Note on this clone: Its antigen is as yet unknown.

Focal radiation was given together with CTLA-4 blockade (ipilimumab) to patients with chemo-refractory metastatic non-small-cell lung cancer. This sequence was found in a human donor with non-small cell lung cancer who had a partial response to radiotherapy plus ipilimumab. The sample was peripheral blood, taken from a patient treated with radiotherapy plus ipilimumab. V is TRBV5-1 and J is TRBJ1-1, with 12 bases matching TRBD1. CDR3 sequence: CASSLTSVGQGAFEAFF. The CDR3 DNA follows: TGCGCCAGCAGCCTCACTAGCGTGGGACAGGGGGCTTTCGAAGCTTTCTTT.